This T cell receptor (beta chain) was documented in a study of cytomegalovirus exposure and HLA in healthy donors. Findings of the study overall: Prediction of most subjects' HLA-A and HLA-B alleles by TCR beta sequences was reportedly accurate.

PCR amplification relied on 60 Vbeta primers (plus 13 Jbeta primers). Sequencing used immunoSEQ multiplex PCR; TCRdb keeps in-frame clones, though not all of them. The sample lists under 65,000 clones; about four fifths were seen once. Notes on this clone: Its antigen is not identified.

CDR3 length: 17 amino acids. In germline, CDR1 is ENHRY, CDR2 SYGVKD. Trimming cost V 11 bases and J 5 bases; bases outside gene matches: 22. This sequence was found in a woman aged 18-29 years in good health and CMV-seronegative. The gene calls are TRBV10-3 and TRBJ2-5; TRBD1 aligns across 8 bases. The sample consisted of PBMCs. The CDR3 DNA follows: TGTGCCCCCCCTACGAAGACAGGGGAAATCCACTGGGAGACCCAGTACTTC. It codes for CAPPTKTGEIHWETQYF.